Given below is one T cell receptor beta chain in context. Its antigen is undetermined. These data come from a study of identifying expanded T cells in peripheral blood. Findings and caveats of the study: Roughly two-week clone count variance significantly increased as total template count grew. Over two and four weeks, about 16 and 19 clones changed, versus approximately 1.1 between replicates.

The CDR3 length is 16 residues. CDR1 and CDR2 (germline): SGHRS, YFSETQ. V was cut by 0 bases and J by 2 bases, with 14 bases left in between. Collection occurred without any documented infections or immune events in donors. Assay used: immunoSEQ multiplex PCR; TCRdb lists only in-frame clones, some missing. The sample carries about 130,000 clones, around 88% recorded once. The sample comprised blood. The chain has TRBV5-1 and TRBJ2-5; D is ambiguous. This receptor was identified in a person aged 18-69 years in good health. CDR3 residues: CASSLAQSYLQETQYF. The CDR3 DNA reads as TGCGCCAGCAGCTTGGCGCAAAGTTACCTACAAGAGACCCAGTACTTC.